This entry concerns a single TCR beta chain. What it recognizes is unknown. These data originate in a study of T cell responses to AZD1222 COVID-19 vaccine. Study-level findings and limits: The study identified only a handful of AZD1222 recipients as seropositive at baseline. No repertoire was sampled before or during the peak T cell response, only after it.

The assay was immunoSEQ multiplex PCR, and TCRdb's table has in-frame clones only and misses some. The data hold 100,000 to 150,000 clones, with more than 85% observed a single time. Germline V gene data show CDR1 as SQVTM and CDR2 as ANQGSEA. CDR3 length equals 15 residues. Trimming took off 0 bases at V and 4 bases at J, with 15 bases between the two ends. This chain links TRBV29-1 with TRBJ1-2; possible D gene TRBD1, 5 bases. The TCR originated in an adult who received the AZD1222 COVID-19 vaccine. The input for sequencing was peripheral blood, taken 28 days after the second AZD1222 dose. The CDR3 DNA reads TGCAGCGTTGAAGAATACGGCAGGGAGGCCTATGGCTACACCTTC. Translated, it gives CSVEEYGREAYGYTF.